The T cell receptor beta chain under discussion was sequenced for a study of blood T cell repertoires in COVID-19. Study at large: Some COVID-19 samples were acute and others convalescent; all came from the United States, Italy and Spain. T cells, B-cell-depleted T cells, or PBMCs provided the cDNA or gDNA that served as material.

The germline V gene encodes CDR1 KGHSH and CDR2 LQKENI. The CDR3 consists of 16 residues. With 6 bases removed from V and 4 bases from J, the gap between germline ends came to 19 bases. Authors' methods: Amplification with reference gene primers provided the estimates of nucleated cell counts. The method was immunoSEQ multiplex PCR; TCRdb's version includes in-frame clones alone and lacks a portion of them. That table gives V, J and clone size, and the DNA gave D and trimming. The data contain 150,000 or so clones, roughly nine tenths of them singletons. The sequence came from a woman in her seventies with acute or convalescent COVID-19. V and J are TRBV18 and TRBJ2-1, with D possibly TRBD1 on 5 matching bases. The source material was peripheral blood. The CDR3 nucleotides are TGTGCCAGCTCCCCTCCGAACTGGGGCCTTTACAATGAGCAGTTCTTC. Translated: CASSPPNWGLYNEQFF.